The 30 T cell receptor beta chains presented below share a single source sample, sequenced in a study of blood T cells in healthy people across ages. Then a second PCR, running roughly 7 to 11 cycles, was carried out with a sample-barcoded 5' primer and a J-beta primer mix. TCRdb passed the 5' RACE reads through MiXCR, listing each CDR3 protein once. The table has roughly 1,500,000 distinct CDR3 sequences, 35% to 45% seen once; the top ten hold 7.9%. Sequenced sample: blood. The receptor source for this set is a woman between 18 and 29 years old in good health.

The CDR3 spells CASSGGDSPLHF. The DNA of the CDR3 is TGCGCCAGCAGTGGCGGGGATTCACCCCTCCACTTT. V gene TRBV10-2 combines with J gene TRBJ1-6; D is uncertain. This CDR3 region has 12 residues. V gave up 4 bases and J gave up 8 bases, with 6 bases separating them. Germline lookup yields CDR1 WSHSY and CDR2 SAAADI.

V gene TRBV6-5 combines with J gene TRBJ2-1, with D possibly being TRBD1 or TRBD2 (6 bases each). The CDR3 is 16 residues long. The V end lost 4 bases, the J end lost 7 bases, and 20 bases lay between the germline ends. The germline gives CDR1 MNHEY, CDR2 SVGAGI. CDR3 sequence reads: CASSSGVGGPMNEQFF. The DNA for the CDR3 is TGTGCCAGCAGTTCCGGGGTTGGGGGGCCGATGAATGAGCAGTTCTTC.

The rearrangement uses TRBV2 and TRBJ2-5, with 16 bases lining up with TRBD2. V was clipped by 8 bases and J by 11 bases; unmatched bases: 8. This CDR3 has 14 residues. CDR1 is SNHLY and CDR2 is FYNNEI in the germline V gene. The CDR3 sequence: CASEGTSGRGEQYF. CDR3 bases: TGTGCCAGCGAAGGGACTAGCGGGAGGGGTGAGCAGTACTTC.

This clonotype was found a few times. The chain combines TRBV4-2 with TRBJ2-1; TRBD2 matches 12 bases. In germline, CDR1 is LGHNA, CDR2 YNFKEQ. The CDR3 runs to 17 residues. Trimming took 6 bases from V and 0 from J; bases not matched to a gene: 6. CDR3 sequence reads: CASSPGLAGSSYNEQFF. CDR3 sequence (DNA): TGTGCCAGCAGTCCTGGACTAGCGGGGAGCTCCTACAATGAGCAGTTCTTC.

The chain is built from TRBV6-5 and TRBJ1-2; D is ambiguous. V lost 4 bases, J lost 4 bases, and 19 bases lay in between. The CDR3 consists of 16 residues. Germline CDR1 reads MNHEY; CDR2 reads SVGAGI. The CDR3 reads CASSLGLEVGAYGYTF. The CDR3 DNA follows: TGTGCCAGCAGTTTGGGATTGGAGGTGGGAGCCTATGGCTACACCTTC.

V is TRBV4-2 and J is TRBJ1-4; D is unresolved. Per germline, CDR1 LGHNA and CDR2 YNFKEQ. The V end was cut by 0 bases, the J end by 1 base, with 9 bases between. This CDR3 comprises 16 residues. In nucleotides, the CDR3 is TGTGCCAGCAGCCAAGATTACCACCAAACTAATGAAAAACTGTTTTTT. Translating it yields CASSQDYHQTNEKLFF.

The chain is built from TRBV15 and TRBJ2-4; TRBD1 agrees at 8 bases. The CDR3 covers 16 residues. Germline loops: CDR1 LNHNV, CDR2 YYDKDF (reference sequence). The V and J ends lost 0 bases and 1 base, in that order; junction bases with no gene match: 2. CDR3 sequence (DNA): TGTGCCACCAGCAGAGATCGGGACAGGGCCAAAAACATTCAGTACTTC. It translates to CATSRDRDRAKNIQYF.

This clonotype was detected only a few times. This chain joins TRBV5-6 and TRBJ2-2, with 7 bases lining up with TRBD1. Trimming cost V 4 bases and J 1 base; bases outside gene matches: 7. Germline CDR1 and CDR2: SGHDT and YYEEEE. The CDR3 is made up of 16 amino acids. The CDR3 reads CASSEGQFLNTGELFF. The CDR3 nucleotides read TGTGCCAGCAGCGAGGGACAGTTCTTGAACACCGGGGAGCTGTTTTTT.

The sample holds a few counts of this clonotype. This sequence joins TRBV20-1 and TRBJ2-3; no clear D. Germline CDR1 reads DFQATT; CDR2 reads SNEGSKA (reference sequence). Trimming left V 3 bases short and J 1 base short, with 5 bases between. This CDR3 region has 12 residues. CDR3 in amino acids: CSASGRTDTQYF. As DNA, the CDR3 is TGCAGTGCTAGTGGCCGCACAGATACGCAGTATTTT.

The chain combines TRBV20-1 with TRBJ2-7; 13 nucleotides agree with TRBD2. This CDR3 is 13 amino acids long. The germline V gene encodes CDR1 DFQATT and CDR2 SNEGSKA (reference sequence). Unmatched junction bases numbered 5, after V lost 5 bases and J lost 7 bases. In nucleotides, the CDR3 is TGCAGTGCTTGGACTAGCGGGGGCGGTGAGCAGTACTTC. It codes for CSAWTSGGGEQYF.

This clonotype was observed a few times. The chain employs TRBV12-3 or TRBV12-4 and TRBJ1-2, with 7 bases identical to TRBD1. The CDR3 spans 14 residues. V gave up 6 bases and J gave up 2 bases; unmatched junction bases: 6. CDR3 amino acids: CASRADRENYGYTF. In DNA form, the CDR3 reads TGTGCCAGCAGAGCCGACAGGGAAAACTATGGCTACACCTTC.

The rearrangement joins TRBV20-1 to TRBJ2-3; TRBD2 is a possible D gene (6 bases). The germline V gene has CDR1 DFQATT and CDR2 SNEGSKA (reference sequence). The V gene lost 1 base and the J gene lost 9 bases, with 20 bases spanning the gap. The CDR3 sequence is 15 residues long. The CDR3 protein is CSARGPSALSGTQYF. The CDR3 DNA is TGCAGTGCTAGAGGGCCTAGCGCCCTCTCGGGAACGCAGTATTTT.

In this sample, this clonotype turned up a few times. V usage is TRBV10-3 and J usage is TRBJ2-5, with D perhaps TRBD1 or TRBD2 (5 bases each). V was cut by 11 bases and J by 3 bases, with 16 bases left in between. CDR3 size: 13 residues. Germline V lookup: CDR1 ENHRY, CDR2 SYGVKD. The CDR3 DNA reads TGTGCCGTCTCAGCCGGGACGGAAGAGACCCAGTACTTC. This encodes CAVSAGTEETQYF.

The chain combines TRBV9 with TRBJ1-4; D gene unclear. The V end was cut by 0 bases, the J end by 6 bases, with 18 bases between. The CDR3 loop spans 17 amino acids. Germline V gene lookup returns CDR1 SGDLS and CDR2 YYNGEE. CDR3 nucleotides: TGTGCCAGCAGCGTAGCTGGTGTTCCCAAGAGGCATGAAAAACTGTTTTTT. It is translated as CASSVAGVPKRHEKLFF. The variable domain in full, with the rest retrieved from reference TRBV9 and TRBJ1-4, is DSGVTQTPKHLITATGQRVTLRCSPRSGDLSVYWYQQSLDQGLQFLIQYYNGEERAKGNILERFSAQQFPDLHSELNLSSLELGDSALYFCASSVAGVPKRHEKLFFGSGTQLSVL.

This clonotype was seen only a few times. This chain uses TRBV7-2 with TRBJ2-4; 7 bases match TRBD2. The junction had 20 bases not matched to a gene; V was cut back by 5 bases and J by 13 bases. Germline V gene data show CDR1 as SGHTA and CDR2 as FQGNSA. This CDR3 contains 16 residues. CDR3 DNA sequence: TGTGCCAGCAGCCCCCATCCGGGGGGATCCTACAATGAGCAGTACTTC. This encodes CASSPHPGGSYNEQYF.

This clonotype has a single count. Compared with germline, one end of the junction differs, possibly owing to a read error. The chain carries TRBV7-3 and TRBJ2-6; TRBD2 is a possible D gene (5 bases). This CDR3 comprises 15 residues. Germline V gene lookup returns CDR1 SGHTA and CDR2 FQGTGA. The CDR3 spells CTSSSSGSGANVLTF. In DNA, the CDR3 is TGTACCAGCAGCTCATCGGGGTCTGGGGCCAACGTCCTGACTTTC.

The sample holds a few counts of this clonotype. CDR3 loop: CASSWGQRYGYTF. In DNA form, the CDR3 reads TGTGCCAGCAGTTGGGGACAGAGGTATGGCTACACCTTC. This rearrangement joins TRBV12-3 or TRBV12-4 to TRBJ1-2, with 7 bases matching TRBD1. The CDR3 totals 13 residues. J gave up 5 bases and V 4 bases, and 4 bases lay outside the gene matches.

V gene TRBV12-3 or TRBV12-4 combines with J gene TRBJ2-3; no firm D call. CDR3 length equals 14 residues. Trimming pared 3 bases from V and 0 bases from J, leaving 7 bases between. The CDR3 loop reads CASSFIGSTDTQYF. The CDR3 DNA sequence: TGTGCCAGCAGTTTCATCGGGAGCACAGATACGCAGTATTTT.

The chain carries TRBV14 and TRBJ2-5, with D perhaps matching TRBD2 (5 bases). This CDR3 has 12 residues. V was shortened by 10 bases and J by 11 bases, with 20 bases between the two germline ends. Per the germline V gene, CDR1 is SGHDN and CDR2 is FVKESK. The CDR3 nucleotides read TGTGCCACCACGCCGGGGAACAATGAGCAGTACTTC. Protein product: CATTPGNNEQYF.

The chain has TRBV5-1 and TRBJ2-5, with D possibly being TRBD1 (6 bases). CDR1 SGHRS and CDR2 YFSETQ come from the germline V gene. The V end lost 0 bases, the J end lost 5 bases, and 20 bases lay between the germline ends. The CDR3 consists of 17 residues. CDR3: CASSLGPSITQGETQYF. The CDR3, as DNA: TGCGCCAGCAGCTTGGGACCTTCCATAACCCAGGGGGAGACCCAGTACTTC.

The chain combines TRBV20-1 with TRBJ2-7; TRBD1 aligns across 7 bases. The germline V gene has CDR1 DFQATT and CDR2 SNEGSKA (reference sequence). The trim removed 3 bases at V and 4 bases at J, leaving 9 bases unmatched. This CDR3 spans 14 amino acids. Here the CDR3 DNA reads TGCAGTGCTAGGACCGGACAGGAGCTTTACGAGCAGTACTTC. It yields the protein CSARTGQELYEQYF.

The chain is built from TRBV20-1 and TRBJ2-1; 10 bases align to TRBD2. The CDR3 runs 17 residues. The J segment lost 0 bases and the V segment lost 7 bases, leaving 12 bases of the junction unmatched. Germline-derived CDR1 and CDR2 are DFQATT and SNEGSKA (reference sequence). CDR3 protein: CSGQAGGPAASYNEQFF. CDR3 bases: TGCAGTGGGCAAGCGGGAGGGCCAGCAGCCTCCTACAATGAGCAGTTCTTC.

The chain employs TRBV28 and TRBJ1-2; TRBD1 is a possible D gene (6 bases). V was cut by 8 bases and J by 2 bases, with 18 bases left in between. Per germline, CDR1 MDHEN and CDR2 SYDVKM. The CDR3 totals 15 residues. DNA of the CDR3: TGTGCCAGCGACTCCCTAGGGGGAGGGAACTATGGCTACACCTTC. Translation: CASDSLGGGNYGYTF.

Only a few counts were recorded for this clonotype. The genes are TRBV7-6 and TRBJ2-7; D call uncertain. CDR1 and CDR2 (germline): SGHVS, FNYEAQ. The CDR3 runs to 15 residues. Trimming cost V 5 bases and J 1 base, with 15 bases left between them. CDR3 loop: CASSDGPAASYEQYF. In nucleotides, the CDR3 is TGTGCCAGCAGCGATGGGCCGGCGGCGTCCTACGAGCAGTACTTC.

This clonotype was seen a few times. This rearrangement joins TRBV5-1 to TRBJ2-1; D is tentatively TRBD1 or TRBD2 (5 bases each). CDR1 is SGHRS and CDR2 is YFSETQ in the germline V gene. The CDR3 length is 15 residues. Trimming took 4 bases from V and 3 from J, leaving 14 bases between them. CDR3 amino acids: CASSDAGTDYNEQFF. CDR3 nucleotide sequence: TGCGCCAGCAGCGACGCCGGGACCGACTACAATGAGCAGTTCTTC.

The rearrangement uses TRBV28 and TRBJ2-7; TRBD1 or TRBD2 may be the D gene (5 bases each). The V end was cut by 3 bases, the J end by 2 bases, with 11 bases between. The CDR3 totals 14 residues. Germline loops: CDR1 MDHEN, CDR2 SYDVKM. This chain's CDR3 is CASSFLGVTYEQYF. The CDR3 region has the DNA TGTGCCAGCAGTTTTTTGGGGGTCACCTACGAGCAGTACTTC. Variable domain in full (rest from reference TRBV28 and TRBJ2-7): DVKVTQSSRYLVKRTGEKVFLECVQDMDHENMFWYRQDPGLGLRLIYFSYDVKMKEKGDIPEGYSVSREKKERFSLILESASTNQTSMYLCASSFLGVTYEQYFGPGTRLTVT.

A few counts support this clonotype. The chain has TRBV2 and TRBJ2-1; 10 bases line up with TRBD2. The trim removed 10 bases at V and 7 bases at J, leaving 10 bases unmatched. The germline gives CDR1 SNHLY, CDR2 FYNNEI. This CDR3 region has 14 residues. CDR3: CATRLAGVGNEQFF. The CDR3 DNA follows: TGTGCCACCCGCCTAGCGGGGGTCGGGAATGAGCAGTTCTTC.

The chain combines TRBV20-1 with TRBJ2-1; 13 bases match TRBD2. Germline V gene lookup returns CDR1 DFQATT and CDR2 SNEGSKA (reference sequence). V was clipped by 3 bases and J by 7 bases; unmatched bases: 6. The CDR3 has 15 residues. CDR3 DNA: TGCAGTGCTAGTTCGGGGACTAGCGGGATTAATGAGCAGTTCTTC. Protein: CSASSGTSGINEQFF.

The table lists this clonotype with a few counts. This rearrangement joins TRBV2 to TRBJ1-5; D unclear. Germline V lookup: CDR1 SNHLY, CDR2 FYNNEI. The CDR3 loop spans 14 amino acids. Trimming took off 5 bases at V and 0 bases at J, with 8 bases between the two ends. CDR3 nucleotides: TGTGCCAGCAGTTACGTCGATAGCAATCAGCCCCAGCATTTT. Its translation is CASSYVDSNQPQHF. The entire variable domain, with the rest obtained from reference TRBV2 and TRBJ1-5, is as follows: EPEVTQTPSHQVTQMGQEVILRCVPISNHLYFYWYRQILGQKVEFLVSFYNNEISEKSEIFDDQFSVERPDGSNFTLKIRSTKLEDSAMYFCASSYVDSNQPQHFGDGTRLSIL.

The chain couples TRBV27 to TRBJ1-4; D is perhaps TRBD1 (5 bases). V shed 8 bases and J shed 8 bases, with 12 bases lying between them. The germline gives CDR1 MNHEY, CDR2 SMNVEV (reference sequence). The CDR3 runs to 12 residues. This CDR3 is CASGRTREKLFF. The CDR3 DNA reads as TGTGCCAGCGGCAGGACAAGGGAAAAACTGTTTTTT.